This entry concerns a single T cell receptor beta chain. In the original analysis: Nucleated cell counts were estimated from reference gene primer amplification. The data were produced by immunoSEQ multiplex PCR, yet TCRdb's version contains in-frame clones alone and is incomplete. From that table come the V and J calls and clone size; the DNA was used to work out D and trimming. This repertoire shows approximately 75,000 clones, approximately 87% found once; its top ten account for approximately 18%. The CDR3 extends over 16 amino acids. Trimming left V 5 bases short and J 3 bases short, with 19 bases between. Per germline, CDR1 SEHNR and CDR2 FQNEAQ (reference sequence). This sample stems from a study of blood T cell repertoires in COVID-19.

The receptor comes from an elderly woman with acute or convalescent COVID-19. The chain employs TRBV7-9 and TRBJ1-2, with TRBD1 as a possible D gene (5 bases). Sequencing was performed on peripheral blood. As DNA, the CDR3 is TGTGCCAGCAGCATTAGGGGTGGCACTCATGACTATGGCTACACCTTC. It is translated as CASSIRGGTHDYGYTF.